This TCR beta chain was identified in a study of T-cell memory formation after mild COVID-19. Overall study context: Largely donor-specific TCR clusters were found.

General study results and limits: Prior to infection, memory already included some responding clones, suggesting cross-reactive memory joined.

This clonotype was found once. The antigen remains unidentified. Looked up from germline, CDR1 is SGDLS and CDR2 is YYNGEE. With 0 bases clipped from V and 4 bases from J, the junction kept 8 bases outside the gene matches. The CDR3 totals 16 residues. One entry per CDR3 protein results from TCRdb running MiXCR on the 5' RACE reads. The sample holds roughly 500,000 distinct CDR3 sequences; roughly 20% are singletons and the top ten take under 15%. This receptor was taken from an adult woman who had mild COVID-19 (a few samples of this study predate the infection). Cell type and time point are not known. What was sequenced was PBMCs or a T cell subset sorted from them (not recorded which). The J gene is TRBJ1-1, the V gene TRBV9, with 8 bases that match TRBD1. CDR3 sequence: CASSVEAGGVPTEAFF. Here the CDR3 DNA reads TGTGCCAGCAGCGTAGAGGCAGGGGGCGTACCCACTGAAGCTTTCTTT.